These 3 T cell receptor beta chains were sequenced from one sample in a study of cytomegalovirus exposure and HLA in healthy donors. The assay was immunoSEQ multiplex PCR, and TCRdb's table has in-frame clones only and misses some. The sample shows a few hundred thousand clones, about 93% of them seen only once. The source material was PBMCs. These receptors all come from a woman younger than 35 in good health and CMV-seronegative.

This clone has only a few counts. The V and J genes are TRBV19 and TRBJ2-2, with D possibly matching TRBD1 (5 bases). Trimming took off 4 bases at V and 6 bases at J, with 15 bases between the two ends. Germline V gene lookup returns CDR1 LNHDA and CDR2 SQIVND (reference sequence). The CDR3 extends over 15 amino acids. CDR3 DNA: TGTGCCAGTAGTACTTCCAGGGTCTACCCCGGGGAGCTGTTTTTT. Protein product: CASSTSRVYPGELFF.

This chain links TRBV27 with TRBJ2-1; 13 bases match TRBD2. The ends lost 6 bases at V and 0 bases at J; junction bases unmatched: 8. Germline CDR1 MNHEY, CDR2 SMNVEV (reference sequence). The CDR3 sequence is 18 residues long. The CDR3 coding sequence is TGTGCCAGCAGAAAAGGACTAGCGGGAGACCGCTCCTACAATGAGCAGTTCTTC. Its protein product is CASRKGLAGDRSYNEQFF.

This chain connects TRBV6-5 to TRBJ2-1; D uncertain. V shed 4 bases and J shed 8 bases, with 12 bases lying between them. The length of the CDR3 is 13 residues. Germline V gives CDR1 MNHEY, CDR2 SVGAGI. This chain's CDR3 is CASSSTRQDEQFF. The CDR3 DNA is TGTGCCAGCAGTTCCACCCGTCAGGATGAGCAGTTCTTC.